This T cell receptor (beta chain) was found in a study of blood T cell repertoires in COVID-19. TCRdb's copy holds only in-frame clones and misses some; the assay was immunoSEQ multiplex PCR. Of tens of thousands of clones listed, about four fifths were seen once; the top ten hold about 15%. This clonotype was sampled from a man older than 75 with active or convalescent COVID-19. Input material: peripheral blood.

Written as DNA, the CDR3 is TGTGCCAGCAGCCCCTCCGGGACAGCTAAAGAGACCCAGTACTTC. Amino acid sequence: CASSPSGTAKETQYF. The chain is built from TRBV7-7 and TRBJ2-5; 7 bases match TRBD1. Germline lookup yields CDR1 SSHAT and CDR2 FNYEAQ (reference sequence). CDR3 length: 15 residues. V lost 5 bases, J lost 3 bases, and 9 bases stayed unmatched.